The 2 T cell receptor beta chains presented below share a single source sample, sequenced in a study of blood T cell repertoires in COVID-19. Some clones are missing from TCRdb's copy, which holds only in-frame ones; the method was immunoSEQ multiplex PCR. The sample shows over 200,000 clones, 90% of them seen only once. The sample comprised PBMCs or T cells enriched from blood (not recorded which). Source of these receptors: a man aged 25 to 45 who had been exposed to COVID-19.

The V gene is TRBV4-1, the J gene TRBJ2-1; TRBD2 is a possible D gene (5 bases). The CDR3 has 16 amino acids. The germline V gene encodes CDR1 MGHRA and CDR2 YSYEKL. V was trimmed by 1 base and J by 0 bases, leaving 10 bases between them. The CDR3, as DNA: TGCGCCAGCAGCCAAGTTCATAGCGACTCCTACAATGAGCAGTTCTTC. Translation: CASSQVHSDSYNEQFF.

This chain uses TRBV7-9 with TRBJ2-5; 7 nucleotides match TRBD2. Germline CDR1 and CDR2: SEHNR and FQNEAQ (reference sequence). This CDR3 spans 16 amino acids. The V gene end was trimmed by 5 bases and the J gene end by 1 base; junction bases not matched to a gene: 10. CDR3 in amino acids: CASSQPLALVQETQYF. In DNA form, the CDR3 reads TGTGCCAGCAGCCAACCACTAGCGCTCGTCCAAGAGACCCAGTACTTC.